The 8 T cell receptor beta chains below come from one sample, sequenced in a study of shared clonotypes between healthy human individuals (dated by TCRdb to 2020 to 2021). Library generation was performed with the immunoSEQ multiplex PCR assay. The clones in this table, taken by TCRdb from immuneACCESS, are in-frame only. Not every clone is retained; where verified, under half of the shortfall comes from an unresolved V gene, and the cause of the rest is unknown. Counted in this sample were some 2,000,000 clones; 85% to 95% of them appeared once. The top ten hold roughly 0.13% of the sample. Sequencing was performed on naive CD4+ T cells sorted from blood. What this sample's cell subset or site label stands for: CD45RA+ positively selected. Receptor source: a man younger than 35 in good health.

The chain couples TRBV7-9 to TRBJ2-7; 7 bases align to TRBD1. CDR1 and CDR2 (germline): SEHNR, FQNEAQ (reference sequence). The ends lost 4 bases at V and 2 bases at J; junction bases unmatched: 5. CDR3 size: 14 residues. The CDR3 nucleotides are TGTGCCAGCAGCTCAGCGACAGGGCCCTACGAGCAGTACTTC. Its protein product is CASSSATGPYEQYF.

This clone was seen only once. The chain combines TRBV20-1 with TRBJ2-1, with D hard to call. Trimming left V 7 bases short and J 7 bases short, with 8 bases between. CDR1 is DFQATT, CDR2 SNEGSKA, per germline (reference sequence). The CDR3 sequence is 10 residues long. CDR3 coding DNA: TGCAGTGGCTGGGCGAATGAGCAGTTCTTC. Translating it yields CSGWANEQFF.

A word on this clone: Other DNA sequences in the same sample also yield this CDR3. This sequence joins TRBV9 and TRBJ2-3; no firm D call. Germline CDR1 and CDR2: SGDLS and YYNGEE. The CDR3 has 14 residues. V was trimmed by 3 bases and J by 0 bases, leaving 8 bases between them. CDR3 bases: TGTGCCAGCAGCGGACCCCTGAGCACAGATACGCAGTATTTT. Protein sequence: CASSGPLSTDTQYF.

This clone came up once. J is TRBJ2-5 and V is TRBV5-4, with D maybe TRBD1 (5 bases). Trimming removed 2 bases from V and 1 base from J, with 15 bases in between. In germline, CDR1 is SGHNT, CDR2 YYREEE (reference sequence). The CDR3 spans 16 residues. CDR3 coding DNA: TGTGCCAGCAGCTTTTACCAGGGCGCCCTCCAAGAGACCCAGTACTTC. Its translation: CASSFYQGALQETQYF.

Details on this clone: One end of the junction does not line up with germline, which may come from a read error. V is TRBV5-8 and J is TRBJ1-2, with no clear D. The CDR3 totals 13 residues. Per the germline V gene, CDR1 is SGHTS and CDR2 is YDEGEE. CDR3 DNA: TGCGCCAGCAGCCCCGCCCCTAACTATGGCTACACCTTC. This gives the protein CASSPAPNYGYTF.

V usage is TRBV27 and J usage is TRBJ1-1; 9 nucleotides align to TRBD1. There are 14 residues in the CDR3. V was pared by 6 bases and J by 6 bases, with 8 bases of the junction left unmatched. The germline V gene encodes CDR1 MNHEY and CDR2 SMNVEV (reference sequence). The CDR3 bases are TGTGCCAGCAGACGGGGACAGGGAGGGTCTGAAGCTTTCTTT. Protein sequence: CASRRGQGGSEAFF.

The chain recombines TRBV19 with TRBJ1-1; D is undetermined. Germline V gene data show CDR1 as LNHDA and CDR2 as SQIVND (reference sequence). CDR3 length: 14 residues. The germline V and J ends were trimmed by 1 base and 4 bases, with 10 bases remaining between them. The CDR3 here is CASSIGQAGTEAFF. CDR3 sequence (DNA): TGTGCCAGTAGTATAGGACAAGCAGGCACTGAAGCTTTCTTT.

This clone was seen only once. Just one base apart from a much larger clone, this may be a read error. This sequence joins TRBV7-2 and TRBJ2-7; D unclear. The CDR3 sequence is 11 residues long. Looked up from germline, CDR1 is SGHTA and CDR2 is FQGNSA. V was clipped by 6 bases and J by 3 bases, with 6 bases between them. The CDR3 DNA follows: TGTGCCAGCAGTTCCCACTACGAGCAGTACTTC. Amino acids: CASSSHYEQYF.